Listed below are T cell receptor beta chains from one sample, sequenced in a study of blood T cell repertoires in COVID-19. Method: immunoSEQ multiplex PCR; TCRdb's copy keeps in-frame clones and lacks some. The table shows hundreds of thousands of clones, with roughly 89% occurring only once. The sequenced sample was peripheral blood. The receptors were gathered from a woman between 25 and 40 years old with active or convalescent COVID-19. The CDR3 runs from the conserved cysteine through the conserved F or W. Fields, in order: clone size, J gene, V gene, D gene, CDR3 protein, CDR3 DNA. The D gene is left open where the match is weak. Expanded clones are given a class, and other clones once, few, many or no size at all.

clone_size: -
j_call: TRBJ1-6
v_call: TRBV27
d_call: -
cdr3_aa: CASSFLDSPLHF
cdr3_nt: TGTGCCAGCAGTTTTTTAGATTCACCCCTCCACTTT

clone_size: -
j_call: TRBJ1-5
v_call: TRBV6-2/TRBV6-3
d_call: TRBD1
cdr3_aa: CASSYGQGVKGYQPQHF
cdr3_nt: TGTGCCAGCAGTTACGGACAGGGGGTTAAAGGATATCAGCCCCAGCATTTT

clone_size: -
j_call: TRBJ2-3
v_call: TRBV11-2
d_call: TRBD1
cdr3_aa: CASSSDGQGARGSDTQYF
cdr3_nt: TGTGCCAGCAGCTCGGACGGACAGGGGGCGAGAGGGTCAGATACGCAGTATTTT

clone_size: -
j_call: TRBJ2-7
v_call: TRBV19
d_call: TRBD2
cdr3_aa: CASTSGSDTYEQYF
cdr3_nt: TGTGCCAGTACTAGCGGGAGCGACACCTACGAGCAGTACTTC

clone_size: once
j_call: TRBJ1-2
v_call: TRBV2
d_call: -
cdr3_aa: CASKSRDTIYGYTF
cdr3_nt: TGTGCCAGCAAATCGAGAGACACGATCTATGGCTACACCTTC

clone_size: once
j_call: TRBJ2-2
v_call: TRBV5-8
d_call: -
cdr3_aa: CASSFSGDTGELFF
cdr3_nt: TGTGCCAGCAGCTTTTCGGGGGACACCGGGGAGCTGTTTTTT

clone_size: -
j_call: TRBJ1-5
v_call: TRBV18
d_call: -
cdr3_aa: CASSPTGGNQPQHF
cdr3_nt: TGTGCCAGCTCACCTACGGGGGGGAATCAGCCCCAGCATTTT

clone_size: -
j_call: TRBJ2-7
v_call: TRBV5-6
d_call: -
cdr3_aa: CASSLIREGAYEQYF
cdr3_nt: TGTGCCAGCAGCTTGATCAGGGAAGGAGCCTACGAGCAGTACTTC

clone_size: -
j_call: TRBJ2-7
v_call: TRBV18
d_call: TRBD1
cdr3_aa: CASSPTGSYEQYF
cdr3_nt: TGTGCCAGCTCACCGACAGGGTCCTACGAGCAGTACTTC

clone_size: -
j_call: TRBJ1-2
v_call: TRBV10-3
d_call: TRBD1
cdr3_aa: CAISESLITQKRQGRLNYGYTF
cdr3_nt: TGTGCCATCAGTGAGTCATTAATCACTCAAAAAAGACAGGGGAGGCTTAACTATGGCTACACCTTC

clone_size: -
j_call: TRBJ1-2
v_call: TRBV7-8
d_call: -
cdr3_aa: CASSTETVTYGYTF
cdr3_nt: TGTGCCAGCAGCACCGAGACAGTTACCTATGGCTACACCTTC

clone_size: -
j_call: TRBJ1-6
v_call: TRBV6-1
d_call: TRBD1
cdr3_aa: CASSDWTGGLKVGPLHF
cdr3_nt: TGTGCCAGCAGTGACTGGACAGGGGGATTGAAAGTAGGACCCCTCCACTTT

clone_size: -
j_call: TRBJ2-5
v_call: TRBV7-8
d_call: TRBD2
cdr3_aa: CASSEPVAGGRPVSETQYF
cdr3_nt: TGTGCCAGCAGCGAACCAGTAGCGGGGGGCCGCCCGGTCTCGGAGACCCAGTACTTC

clone_size: -
j_call: TRBJ1-2
v_call: TRBV5-4
d_call: TRBD1
cdr3_aa: CASSGATGGEEGYTF
cdr3_nt: TGTGCCAGCAGCGGAGCGACAGGGGGTGAAGAAGGCTACACCTTC

clone_size: -
j_call: TRBJ2-7
v_call: TRBV7-2
d_call: TRBD2
cdr3_aa: CASSALAGGPDEQYF
cdr3_nt: TGTGCCAGCAGCGCATTAGCGGGAGGGCCTGACGAGCAGTACTTC

clone_size: few
j_call: TRBJ1-4
v_call: TRBV13
d_call: -
cdr3_aa: CASSFMVGGGGAEKLFF
cdr3_nt: TGTGCCAGCAGCTTTATGGTAGGGGGGGGCGGAGCTGAAAAACTGTTTTTT

clone_size: few
j_call: TRBJ1-5
v_call: TRBV19
d_call: TRBD1
cdr3_aa: CASSSGTAANQPQHF
cdr3_nt: TGTGCCAGTAGCTCTGGGACAGCCGCCAATCAGCCCCAGCATTTT